This T cell receptor beta chain was captured by sequencing in a study of T-cell reconstitution after alpha-beta-depleted transplantation in children. Study results and caveats: Reports say that about two months after transplant, the alpha-beta T cells came out of several hundred graft clones that had expanded. It was surviving recipient T cells and thymic progenitors that gave some patients high TCRbeta diversity at day 60.

Trimming removed 0 bases at V and 5 bases at J, with 13 bases between. Per the germline V gene, CDR1 is MGHRA and CDR2 is YSYEKL. The CDR3 is made up of 16 amino acids. On this clonotype itself: Its specificity is not known.

For TCRbeta, the library was prepared with unique molecular identifiers. TCRdb itself ran the PCR reads through MiXCR, one entry per CDR3 protein. Among around 960,000 distinct CDR3 sequences listed, under 30% were seen once. J is TRBJ2-2 and V is TRBV4-1; D may be TRBD1 or TRBD2 (6 bases each). Material: PBMCs, mostly from graft donor cells, obtained 360 days after TCRalphabeta/CD19-depleted stem cell transplant. This TCR derives from a boy less than two years old who had a stem cell transplant for SCID, so the T cells may come from the graft donor. The CDR3 loop reads CASSQEGGRGTGELFF. CDR3 DNA: TGCGCCAGCAGCCAAGAGGGGGGAAGGGGGACCGGGGAGCTGTTTTTT.